Below are 26 T cell receptor beta chains sequenced from a single sample in a study of OX40 agonist ivuxolimab in advanced cancers. Repertoires were generated with immunoSEQ multiplex PCR, while TCRdb's copy carries only in-frame clones and drops some. This table holds more than 95,000 clones, 85% to 95% found once. The source material was CD4+ or CD8+ T cells sorted from blood, sampled in a trial of the OX40 agonist ivuxolimab. The receptors come from an adult with an advanced solid tumor such as melanoma, head and neck, liver or kidney cancer.

The chain joins TRBV28 to TRBJ2-7, with no clear D. Per germline, CDR1 MDHEN and CDR2 SYDVKM. The CDR3 is 15 residues long. V was shortened by 4 bases and J by 4 bases, with 17 bases between the two germline ends. The CDR3 protein is CASSSKGLLVYEQYF. CDR3 coding DNA: TGTGCCAGCAGTTCGAAAGGCCTACTTGTATACGAGCAGTACTTC.

The CDR3 coding sequence is TGTGCCAGCAGTTACTCGAGGCTAGCGGGGGCCTACGAGCAGTACTTC. It yields the protein CASSYSRLAGAYEQYF. V is TRBV6-5 and J is TRBJ2-5, with 10 positions matching TRBD2. The assigned J gene may be wrong: the sequence end matches TRBJ2-7 better. This CDR3 has 16 amino acids. Germline CDR1 reads MNHEY; CDR2 reads SVGAGI.

The rearrangement uses TRBV20-1 and TRBJ2-7; D unclear. CDR1 and CDR2 (germline): DFQATT, SNEGSKA (reference sequence). This CDR3 contains 11 residues. Trimming took off 3 bases at V and 6 bases at J, with 9 bases between the two ends. CDR3 sequence: CSASSVGEQYF. CDR3 sequence (DNA): TGCAGTGCTAGTTCAGTGGGCGAGCAGTACTTC.

CDR3 coding DNA: TGTGCCAGCTCACCACCGGGGAAAGAGACCCAGTACTTC. The encoded protein is CASSPPGKETQYF. J is TRBJ2-5 and V is TRBV18; D is unresolved. With 0 bases removed from V and 3 bases from J, the gap between germline ends came to 5 bases. The CDR3 runs 13 residues. Germline V CDR1 and CDR2: KGHSH, LQKENI.

CDR3 sequence: CASSKQGAWNQPQHF. The CDR3 region has the DNA TGTGCCAGCAGTAAACAGGGGGCTTGGAATCAGCCCCAGCATTTT. The J gene is TRBJ1-5, the V gene TRBV2; 9 nucleotides match TRBD1. CDR1 is SNHLY and CDR2 is FYNNEI in the germline V gene. CDR3 length: 15 residues. V lost 5 bases and J lost 4; bases outside the gene matches: 6. The whole variable domain, filled in from reference TRBV2 and TRBJ1-5, reads EPEVTQTPSHQVTQMGQEVILRCVPISNHLYFYWYRQILGQKVEFLVSFYNNEISEKSEIFDDQFSVERPDGSNFTLKIRSTKLEDSAMYFCASSKQGAWNQPQHFGDGTRLSIL.

This chain uses TRBV5-1 with TRBJ1-1; TRBD1 aligns across 9 bases. CDR1 is SGHRS and CDR2 is YFSETQ in the germline V gene. V shed 7 bases, J shed 4 bases, and the junction held 8 bases outside the gene matches. The CDR3 totals 14 residues. CDR3: CASAQGAGFTEAFF. The CDR3 coding sequence is TGCGCCAGCGCACAGGGGGCAGGATTCACTGAAGCTTTCTTT.

The chain couples TRBV28 to TRBJ2-7; D possibly corresponds to TRBD1 (5 bases). The CDR3 is made up of 13 amino acids. Trimming left V 8 bases short and J 3 bases short, with 14 bases between. CDR1 and CDR2 (germline): MDHEN, SYDVKM. CDR3 nucleotide sequence: TGTGCCAGCGGAAAGACAGAAAACTACGAGCAGTACTTC. Translated, it gives CASGKTENYEQYF.

This chain joins TRBV7-2 and TRBJ1-4; D is undetermined. This CDR3 comprises 13 residues. Germline-derived CDR1 and CDR2 are SGHTA and FQGNSA. The V end lost 3 bases, the J end lost 10 bases, and 12 bases lay between the germline ends. CDR3 nucleotides: TGTGCCAGCAGCTTGGGTCTGGTTGGAAAACTGTTTTTT. The encoded protein is CASSLGLVGKLFF.

This rearrangement joins TRBV7-9 to TRBJ2-7; D gene unclear. CDR1 is SEHNR and CDR2 is FQNEAQ in the germline V gene (reference sequence). CDR3 length equals 14 residues. Trimming cost V 1 base and J 1 base, with 8 bases left between them. For the CDR3, the DNA is TGTGCCAGCAGCTTAGGGTCAGAATCCTACGAGCAGTACTTC. It encodes CASSLGSESYEQYF.

This chain connects TRBV5-5 to TRBJ2-7, with D perhaps being TRBD1 or TRBD2 (7 bases each). Trimming pared 3 bases from V and 2 bases from J, leaving 12 bases between. Germline V gene data show CDR1 as SGHKS and CDR2 as YYEKEE (reference sequence). This CDR3 contains 14 residues. The CDR3 DNA reads TGTGCCAGCAGCTCCCAGGGGGGGCCCTACGAGCAGTACTTC. It specifies CASSSQGGPYEQYF.

V usage is TRBV7-2 and J usage is TRBJ2-3; 8 bases agree with TRBD2. Trimming took 2 bases from V and 4 from J; bases not matched to a gene: 5. CDR3 length: 15 amino acids. Germline V CDR1 and CDR2: SGHTA, FQGNSA. The CDR3 DNA is TGTGCCAGCAGCTTACAGGCGGGAGGCCCAGATACGCAGTATTTT. It translates to CASSLQAGGPDTQYF.

DNA of the CDR3: TGTGCCAGCAGCCCCGGGGAAGGACAATGGTCGACCGGGGCCAACGTCCTGACTTTC. Its protein product is CASSPGEGQWSTGANVLTF. This rearrangement joins TRBV4-2 to TRBJ2-6; D could derive from TRBD1 or TRBD2 (5 bases each). This CDR3 has 19 amino acids. In germline, CDR1 is LGHNA, CDR2 YNFKEQ. V gave up 4 bases and J gave up 4 bases, with 23 bases separating them.

V usage is TRBV4-2 and J usage is TRBJ2-7; tentative D call: TRBD2 (6 bases). Germline V gene lookup returns CDR1 LGHNA and CDR2 YNFKEQ. The germline V and J ends were trimmed by 4 bases and 1 base, with 14 bases remaining between them. This CDR3 is built from 15 residues. CDR3 residues: CASSLSSAESYEQYF. In DNA form, the CDR3 reads TGTGCCAGCAGCCTCTCTAGCGCGGAGTCCTACGAGCAGTACTTC.

This sequence joins TRBV19 and TRBJ2-5; no clear D gene. The CDR3 runs to 13 residues. From germline, CDR1 is LNHDA and CDR2 SQIVND (reference sequence). With 2 bases removed from V and 2 bases from J, the gap between germline ends came to 6 bases. Written as DNA, the CDR3 is TGTGCCAGTAGTATACTAGTTCAAGAGACCCAGTACTTC. It specifies CASSILVQETQYF.

The chain couples TRBV28 to TRBJ1-2; D is unresolved. V shed 1 base and J shed 2 bases, with 11 bases lying between them. Germline loops: CDR1 MDHEN, CDR2 SYDVKM. CDR3 size: 15 residues. The CDR3 DNA reads TGTGCCAGCAGTTTATCCACCGGCGTCAACTATGGCTACACCTTC. The encoded protein is CASSLSTGVNYGYTF.

The chain employs TRBV4-2 and TRBJ1-5; D is undetermined. CDR1 is LGHNA and CDR2 is YNFKEQ in the germline V gene. The CDR3 length is 14 residues. The V end lost 2 bases, the J end lost 1 base, and 6 bases lay between the germline ends. CDR3 nucleotide sequence: TGTGCCAGCAGCCAAACGGACAGCAATCAGCCCCAGCATTTT. Protein: CASSQTDSNQPQHF.

The V gene is TRBV11-1, the J gene TRBJ2-1, with 9 bases aligning to TRBD2. The CDR3 is 13 amino acids. V was pared by 4 bases and J by 14 bases, with 9 bases of the junction left unmatched. From germline, CDR1 is SGHAT and CDR2 FQDESV (reference sequence). The CDR3: CASSSPPGLAKFF. The CDR3 bases are TGTGCCAGCAGCTCACCGCCGGGACTAGCTAAGTTCTTC.

The chain uses TRBV7-9 and TRBJ2-4; 7 bases agree with TRBD2. CDR1 is SEHNR and CDR2 is FQNEAQ in the germline V gene (reference sequence). The CDR3 loop spans 17 amino acids. V shed 0 bases, J shed 6 bases, and the junction held 11 bases outside the gene matches. The CDR3 loop reads CASSLAVRSGEGNIQYF. In nucleotides, the CDR3 is TGTGCCAGCAGCTTAGCCGTCAGATCGGGGGAGGGAAACATTCAGTACTTC.

This chain connects TRBV27 to TRBJ2-2; the D gene is possibly TRBD1 (5 bases). From germline, CDR1 is MNHEY and CDR2 SMNVEV (reference sequence). The CDR3 totals 16 residues. Trimming removed 8 bases from V and 0 bases from J, with 16 bases in between. The CDR3 coding sequence is TGTGCCAGCGGGCAGGGCTATAATTCGAACACCGGGGAGCTGTTTTTT. Its protein is CASGQGYNSNTGELFF.

The J gene is TRBJ2-7, the V gene TRBV28; D remains ambiguous. V gave up 6 bases and J gave up 3 bases, with 9 bases separating them. Germline values: CDR1 MDHEN, CDR2 SYDVKM. This CDR3 is built from 12 residues. CDR3 DNA: TGTGCCAGCAGCACCCTGGGCTACGAGCAGTACTTC. Its translation is CASSTLGYEQYF.

The chain has TRBV11-2 and TRBJ2-7; TRBD2 matches at 13 bases. The germline gives CDR1 SGHAT, CDR2 FQNNGV. This CDR3 is built from 17 residues. V shed 5 bases, J shed 3 bases, and the junction held 10 bases outside the gene matches. The CDR3 is CASSRGLAGEGGYEQYF. For the CDR3, the DNA is TGTGCCAGCAGCCGCGGACTAGCGGGGGAGGGGGGCTACGAGCAGTACTTC.

The chain uses TRBV4-2 and TRBJ1-5, with 10 bases identical to TRBD1. This CDR3 region has 17 residues. Germline V gives CDR1 LGHNA, CDR2 YNFKEQ. The V gene end was trimmed by 1 base and the J gene end by 6 bases; junction bases not matched to a gene: 9. The DNA for the CDR3 is TGTGCCAGCAGCCAAGGTCCCGGGACAGGGGTTTTTCAGCCCCAGCATTTT. Translating gives CASSQGPGTGVFQPQHF.

The rearrangement joins TRBV6-1 to TRBJ1-3; tentatively, D is TRBD1 (5 bases). CDR3 size: 15 residues. The V gene lost 2 bases and the J gene lost 5 bases, with 13 bases spanning the gap. Germline CDR1 reads MNHNS; CDR2 reads SASEGT. The CDR3 region is CASSESRQGRNTIYF. As DNA, the CDR3 is TGTGCCAGCAGTGAATCCCGGCAGGGAAGAAACACCATATATTTT.

This chain uses TRBV6-5 with TRBJ2-7, with D perhaps assigned TRBD1 or TRBD2 (6 bases each). From germline, CDR1 is MNHEY and CDR2 SVGAGI. This CDR3 has 15 residues. V lost 5 bases and J 2 bases, leaving 16 bases between the germline ends. This CDR3 is CASSGAGAGTYEQYF. The CDR3 DNA follows: TGTGCCAGCAGTGGGGCAGGGGCGGGGACCTACGAGCAGTACTTC.

This chain connects TRBV10-3 to TRBJ2-2; 8 bases fit TRBD1. With 5 bases clipped from V and 2 bases from J, the junction kept 4 bases outside the gene matches. The CDR3 length is 15 residues. Germline V gene lookup returns CDR1 ENHRY and CDR2 SYGVKD. CDR3 sequence reads: CAISPGQVNTGELFF. The CDR3, as DNA: TGTGCCATCAGTCCGGGACAGGTTAACACCGGGGAGCTGTTTTTT.

This chain joins TRBV18 and TRBJ1-4, with D perhaps TRBD1 (5 bases). Per the germline V gene, CDR1 is KGHSH and CDR2 is LQKENI. V lost 1 base and J lost 7, with 19 bases in between. The CDR3 is made up of 17 amino acids. In DNA, the CDR3 is TGTGCCAGCTCACCACTCTTGCAGACGCCGCAGGGTGAAAAACTGTTTTTT. Translation gives CASSPLLQTPQGEKLFF.